This paragraph reports one TCR beta chain. Sequenced by immunoSEQ multiplex PCR; TCRdb stores in-frame clones only, minus some. This sample has tens of thousands of clones; around 90% occur once, and the top ten carry roughly 3.3%. This sample is part of a study of T cell changes during pregnancy in multiple sclerosis. The CDR3 loop spans 14 amino acids. The junction had 2 bases not matched to a gene; V was cut back by 5 bases and J by 8 bases. Germline V gene lookup returns CDR1 SGHAT and CDR2 FQNNGV. This receptor was obtained from a female donor in good health, enrolled as a control in a pregnancy study. The sample was peripheral blood, taken in the first trimester of pregnancy. The chain couples TRBV11-2 to TRBJ2-2, with 13 bases identical to TRBD2. The CDR3 is CASSGTSGMGELFF. CDR3 DNA sequence: TGTGCCAGCAGCGGGACTAGCGGGATGGGGGAGCTGTTTTTT.